One sample yielded the 16 T cell receptor beta chains listed below, sequenced in a study of regulatory T cells in long-lasting Graves disease. Construction of TCR beta libraries relied on iRepertoire HTBI primers and on Arm-PCR targeting CDR3 regions. TCRdb redid the calling of the multiplex PCR reads with MiXCR, one entry per CDR3 protein. This table holds around 460,000 distinct CDR3 sequences, roughly 21% found once. The time point here: persistent/refractory GD, antithyroid drugs over 5 years with positive TRAb. Extracted RNA from PBMCs served as the source of the TCR library. Sequences were derived from peripheral blood mononuclear cells (PBMCs), sampled when the disease was refractory, from a patient treated with antithyroid drugs. These TCRs come from a female donor with Graves disease.

This clonotype was observed at least ten times. The chain links TRBV12-3 or TRBV12-4 to TRBJ1-1; D remains unclear. The CDR3 length is 13 residues. The ends were cut back, 1 base at V and 6 bases at J, with 9 bases in the middle. Here the CDR3 DNA reads TGTGCCAGCAGTTTAGGGGCGGAGGCTGAAGCTTTCTTT. It codes for CASSLGAEAEAFF.

This clonotype appeared many times. The chain combines TRBV6-5 with TRBJ1-2; no clear D. The germline V and J ends were trimmed by 0 bases and 7 bases, with 12 bases remaining between them. This CDR3 spans 14 amino acids. Germline CDR1 and CDR2: MNHEY and SVGAGI. CDR3 sequence: CASSYSQFTSGYTF. The CDR3 coding sequence is TGTGCCAGCAGTTACTCACAGTTTACAAGTGGCTACACCTTC.

The rearrangement uses TRBV30 and TRBJ2-7; TRBD1 agrees at 9 bases. V lost 4 bases, J lost 5 bases, and 3 bases stayed unmatched. The germline V gene encodes CDR1 GTSNPN and CDR2 SVGIG (reference sequence). The CDR3 covers 12 residues. Written as DNA, the CDR3 is TGTGCCTGGACCAGGACAGGGGACGAGCAGTACTTC. Protein product: CAWTRTGDEQYF.

The chain employs TRBV29-1 and TRBJ2-7, with no clear D. The CDR3 is made up of 12 amino acids. The V end lost 1 base, the J end lost 1 base, and 5 bases lay between the germline ends. CDR1 and CDR2 from the germline V gene are SQVTM and ANQGSEA. The CDR3 nucleotides read TGCAGCGTTGAAGGGACGTCCTACGAGCAGTACTTC. This translates into CSVEGTSYEQYF.

As to this clonotype: The germline gene is not matched at one end of the junction; a read error may be the cause. The J gene is TRBJ1-1, the V gene TRBV19, with 8 positions matching TRBD1. Germline V gives CDR1 LNHDA, CDR2 SQIVND (reference sequence). The CDR3 has 17 residues. The CDR3 loop is CASSIETGTGANTEAFF. The CDR3 DNA reads TGTGCCAGTAGCATAGAGACCGGGACAGGTGCGAACACTGAAGCTTTCTTT.

This clonotype was seen ten or more times. The chain has TRBV29-1 and TRBJ2-5; D unresolved. Germline CDR1 reads SQVTM; CDR2 reads ANQGSEA. CDR3 length: 14 amino acids. Trimming cost V 6 bases and J 0 bases, with 14 bases left between them. The CDR3 protein is CSVKPPSYQETQYF. In DNA, the CDR3 is TGCAGCGTCAAACCCCCGTCGTACCAAGAGACCCAGTACTTC.

This clonotype has just a few counts. The chain employs TRBV6-1 and TRBJ2-7, with D tentatively TRBD1 (6 bases). V lost 6 bases to trimming and J lost 12 bases, with 21 bases between them. CDR1 is MNHNS and CDR2 is SASEGT in the germline V gene. CDR3 length: 13 amino acids. The CDR3 sequence: CASSSFGRVRGYF. In DNA, the CDR3 is TGTGCCAGCAGCTCCTTCGGCCGGGTCAGGGGGTACTTC.

In regard to this clonotype: This could be a read error, since a much larger clone is one nucleotide away. The chain carries TRBV28 and TRBJ2-7, with 11 bases aligning to TRBD1. This CDR3 region has 15 residues. Losses at the gene ends were 0 bases for V and 2 bases for J; bases not matched to a gene: 0. Germline V lookup: CDR1 MDHEN, CDR2 SYDVKM. The CDR3 sequence is CASSLWGQGAYEQYF. DNA of the CDR3: TGTGCCAGCAGTTTATGGGGACAGGGGGCCTACGAGCAGTACTTC.

This clonotype appeared many times. The CDR3 loop reads CASSVGSGSYEQYF. CDR3 bases: TGTGCCAGCAGTGTAGGTAGCGGTTCCTACGAGCAGTACTTC. The chain recombines TRBV7-2 with TRBJ2-7; possible D gene TRBD2, 6 bases. V gave up 6 bases and J gave up 1 base, with 13 bases separating them. In germline, CDR1 is SGHTA, CDR2 FQGNSA. The CDR3 extends over 14 amino acids.

The chain employs TRBV2 and TRBJ2-1; weak D call: TRBD2 (6 bases). V was trimmed by 6 bases and J by 0 bases, leaving 12 bases between them. Germline loops: CDR1 SNHLY, CDR2 FYNNEI. The CDR3 extends over 15 amino acids. In DNA, the CDR3 is TGTGCCAGCAGGTTAGCGGCCAGCTCCTACAATGAGCAGTTCTTC. It codes for CASRLAASSYNEQFF.

This clonotype was detected ten times or more. V usage is TRBV6-1 and J usage is TRBJ2-7, with D perhaps being TRBD1 or TRBD2 (6 bases each). CDR3 length: 16 amino acids. Germline V gives CDR1 MNHNS, CDR2 SASEGT. V was shortened by 3 bases and J by 0 bases, with 15 bases between the two germline ends. The CDR3 DNA reads as TGTGCCAGCAGTGATGATGGAGGGACAACCTCCTACGAGCAGTACTTC. Its protein product is CASSDDGGTTSYEQYF.

This clonotype was picked up a small number of times. The V and J genes are TRBV28 and TRBJ1-5; TRBD1 aligns across 10 bases. V trimming: 6 bases; J trimming: 7 bases; junction bases outside the gene matches: 12. CDR1 and CDR2 from the germline V gene are MDHEN and SYDVKM. The CDR3 totals 16 residues. The CDR3 bases are TGTGCCAGCAGCCAGACGACAGGGGGCTTTCGGCAGCCCCAGCATTTT. It yields the protein CASSQTTGGFRQPQHF. The entire variable domain, with the rest obtained from reference TRBV28 and TRBJ1-5, is as follows: DVKVTQSSRYLVKRTGEKVFLECVQDMDHENMFWYRQDPGLGLRLIYFSYDVKMKEKGDIPEGYSVSREKKERFSLILESASTNQTSMYLCASSQTTGGFRQPQHFGDGTRLSIL.

The gene calls are TRBV5-1 and TRBJ2-2, with 8 nucleotides matching TRBD1. The germline V gene has CDR1 SGHRS and CDR2 YFSETQ. The trim removed 4 bases at V and 7 bases at J, leaving 6 bases unmatched. The length of the CDR3 is 14 residues. The CDR3 sequence: CASSRGQENGELFF. The CDR3 bases are TGCGCCAGCAGCAGGGGACAGGAGAACGGGGAGCTGTTTTTT.

With respect to this clonotype: A read error may be the cause here, since a much bigger clone is one base away. The CDR3 DNA sequence: TGTGCCAGCACCCGACCTAGCGGGGTGGAGATCCAGTACTTC. It yields the protein CASTRPSGVEIQYF. V and J are TRBV28 and TRBJ2-5, with 9 bases matching TRBD2. From germline, CDR1 is MDHEN and CDR2 SYDVKM. This CDR3 has 14 residues.

The chain has TRBV12-3 or TRBV12-4 and TRBJ1-1; TRBD1 is a possible D gene (6 bases). The CDR3 is made up of 14 amino acids. Between the trimmed V and J ends, which lost 7 bases and 5 bases, there was a span of 17 bases. CDR3 bases: TGTGCCAGCAAAGGCCGCGGGGGCTGGACTGAAGCTTTCTTT. Its translation is CASKGRGGWTEAFF.

The rearrangement uses TRBV29-1 and TRBJ2-5, with TRBD2 identical over 12 bases. The J segment lost 5 bases and the V segment lost 2 bases, leaving 9 bases of the junction unmatched. The CDR3 runs 16 residues. CDR1 SQVTM and CDR2 ANQGSEA come from the germline V gene. The CDR3 region has the DNA TGCAGCGTTGAATCGACTAGCGGGAGCCCAGGGGAGACCCAGTACTTC. Encoded protein: CSVESTSGSPGETQYF.